These 5 T cell receptor beta chains were all obtained from the same sample, sequenced in a study of neoadjuvant anti-PD-1 for oral cavity cancer (dated by TCRdb to about 2021). The time point label, read with the paper, signifies: after neoadjuvant nivolumab, at surgical resection. The library was made by the immunoSEQ multiplex PCR assay. Sourced from immuneACCESS, this table was stored by TCRdb with only in-frame sequences that have V and J called. A share of the clones is absent; for the studies checked, an unresolved V gene accounts for under half, and the remainder has no known explanation. This sample gives approximately 37,000 clones in total; 35% to 45% of them show up just once. The ten largest account for 16% of the sample. Source: tumor tissue, taken after nivolumab (anti-PD-1) treatment. The source is a person aged 35-79 years with oral cavity squamous cell carcinoma.

This clone was found many times. This chain connects TRBV13 to TRBJ2-2; D possibly matches TRBD1 or TRBD2 (6 bases each). Germline assignment: CDR1 PRHDT and CDR2 FYEKMQ (reference sequence). The CDR3 length is 15 residues. V lost 5 bases and J 4 bases, leaving 14 bases between the germline ends. CDR3 DNA sequence: TGTGCCAGCAGCCAAAGGGGGGAGCCCACCGGGGAGCTGTTTTTT. This codes for CASSQRGEPTGELFF.

At least ten counts were recorded for this clone. This chain links TRBV5-1 with TRBJ2-3; D unresolved. The CDR3 extends over 13 amino acids. V shed 0 bases and J shed 2 bases, with 4 bases lying between them. Germline lookup yields CDR1 SGHRS and CDR2 YFSETQ. As DNA, the CDR3 is TGCGCCAGCAGCTTGGAGACCACAGATACGCAGTATTTT. This codes for CASSLETTDTQYF.

This clone was found many times. The chain couples TRBV5-1 to TRBJ1-2; D gene unclear. The V end lost 3 bases, the J end lost 0 bases, and 3 bases lay between the germline ends. Germline loops: CDR1 SGHRS, CDR2 YFSETQ. This CDR3 spans 12 amino acids. CDR3 protein: CASSSTNYGYTF. The DNA for the CDR3 is TGCGCCAGCAGCTCGACTAACTATGGCTACACCTTC.

In DNA form, the CDR3 reads TGCGCCAGCAGCTTGGTCGGGCTCGGCACTGAAGCTTTCTTT. The encoded protein is CASSLVGLGTEAFF. The chain joins TRBV5-1 to TRBJ1-1; no firm D call. V dropped 0 bases and J dropped 4 bases, with 10 bases sitting between them. The V gene's germline CDR1 is SGHRS and CDR2 YFSETQ. There are 14 residues in the CDR3.

The sample holds a few counts of this clone. V and J are TRBV28 and TRBJ2-7; no clear D. The ends were cut back, 3 bases at V and 0 bases at J, with 3 bases in the middle. CDR1 is MDHEN, CDR2 SYDVKM, per germline. This CDR3 has 12 amino acids. CDR3 protein: CASSFLSYEQYF. The CDR3 DNA reads as TGTGCCAGCAGTTTCCTCTCCTACGAGCAGTACTTC.